Listed below are T cell receptor beta chains from one sample, sequenced in a study of CXCR3-negative and CXCR3-positive naive CD8 T cells. TCRdb reprocessed the 5' RACE reads and stores each CDR3 protein as one record, lacking DNA. Its table lists about 150,000 distinct CDR3 sequences. Sequenced input: naive CXCR3+ CD8+ T cells from blood. Source of these receptors: a human donor in good health. Some clones in this sample may be carry-over from other donors' samples. Both conserved end residues are part of each CDR3.

>TRBV10-3|TRBJ2-3
CAISADWKDTQYF
>TRBV27|TRBJ2-1
CVSSLFQLASYNEQFF
>TRBV24-1|TRBJ2-1
CATSDPDSPYNEQFF
>TRBV29-1|TRBJ1-1
CSGGQGANTEAFF
>TRBV15|TRBJ2-5
CAISRDKAGQETQYF
>TRBV7-2|TRBJ2-5
CASSWSASGQETQYF
>TRBV9|TRBJ2-6
CASSRPGTARGSGANVLTF
>TRBV11-2|TRBJ2-1
CASSPRAEQFF
>TRBV19|TRBJ2-3
CASSISADTQYF
>TRBV27|TRBJ2-3
CASAPNGQRTDTQYF
>TRBV7-9|TRBJ2-1
CASSHPGGSSIEQFF
>TRBV15|TRBJ2-2
CATSPREAAAGELFF
>TRBV7-6|TRBJ2-6
CASSLEFLGEGLSGANVLTF
>TRBV29-1|TRBJ1-3
CSVLDPAVGSSGNTIYF
>TRBV5-1|TRBJ2-1
CASSSYPSGGAIDEQFF
>TRBV7-9|TRBJ1-2
CASSLPPGDYTF
>TRBV15|TRBJ1-5
CATSRAGQVNQPQHF
>TRBV7-8|TRBJ2-2
CASSLIYASGTTFSSNTGELFF
>TRBV19|TRBJ2-7
CASSNGDSPYEQYF
>TRBV28|TRBJ2-5
CASSLPFGSDLGTQYF
>TRBV15|TRBJ2-3
CATSRDRDSTDTQYF